The 20 T cell receptor beta chains below all came from one sample that was sequenced in a study of blood T cells in healthy people across ages. A J-beta primer mix and a sample-barcoded 5' primer were used in a second PCR of about 7 to 12 cycles. TCRdb independently ran MiXCR on the 5' RACE reads; one entry per CDR3 protein. The sample lists approximately 1,000,000 distinct CDR3 sequences, roughly two fifths occurring once. The sequenced sample was blood. The receptors were gathered from a man younger than 35 in good health.

As concerns this clonotype: This sequence may be a read error, since a much larger clone differs from it by one base. The CDR3 spells CASRSVLAYTDTEYF. The CDR3 DNA is TGTGCCAGCAGGTCCGTCCTGGCATACACAGATACGGAGTATTTT. The rearrangement joins TRBV12-3 or TRBV12-4 to TRBJ2-3; D unclear. The CDR3 contains 15 residues.

The sample holds many counts of this clonotype. The chain recombines TRBV4-3 with TRBJ2-7, with 7 nucleotides matching TRBD1. The CDR3 spans 16 residues. The germline V gene encodes CDR1 LGHNA and CDR2 YSLEER. Unmatched junction bases numbered 8, after V lost 0 bases and J lost 3 bases. The CDR3 loop is CASSQDITGVYYEQYF. DNA for the CDR3: TGCGCCAGCAGCCAAGATATAACAGGGGTCTACTACGAGCAGTACTTC.

This clonotype was observed a handful of times. The genes are TRBV27 and TRBJ1-2, with a weak D call TRBD1 (6 bases). The CDR3 runs to 16 residues. Looked up from germline, CDR1 is MNHEY and CDR2 is SMNVEV (reference sequence). V lost 6 bases and J lost 2, with 19 bases in between. The CDR3 loop reads CASRGGGSVPNYGYTF. The CDR3 region has the DNA TGTGCCAGCAGAGGGGGGGGGTCCGTGCCCAACTATGGCTACACCTTC.

In its sample, this clonotype was seen many times. This rearrangement joins TRBV13 to TRBJ2-7; TRBD1 matches 7 bases. The ends lost 0 bases at V and 4 bases at J; junction bases unmatched: 6. Germline values: CDR1 PRHDT, CDR2 FYEKMQ (reference sequence). The CDR3 is made up of 15 amino acids. CDR3 in DNA: TGTGCCAGCAGCTTAGGCCGGGACAGACCTTACGAGCAGTACTTC. This translates into CASSLGRDRPYEQYF.

This clonotype was counted only a few times. The chain links TRBV2 to TRBJ1-2; D ambiguous. Germline CDR1 SNHLY, CDR2 FYNNEI. V was clipped by 6 bases and J by 6 bases, with 2 bases between them. CDR3 size: 9 residues. The CDR3 DNA sequence: TGTGCCAGCAGGGATGGCTACACCTTC. Residues: CASRDGYTF.

About this clonotype: Germline and junction disagree at one end, which may indicate a read error. V is TRBV4-3 and J is TRBJ2-3, with 11 bases identical to TRBD1. The CDR3 is 15 residues long. In germline, CDR1 is LGHNA, CDR2 YSLEER. CDR3 amino acids: CASSQWTGGAFTQCF. CDR3 sequence (DNA): TGCGCCAGCAGCCAATGGACAGGGGGCGCATTTACGCAGTGTTTT.

The chain links TRBV12-3 or TRBV12-4 to TRBJ1-4; possible D gene TRBD1, 6 bases. The CDR3 loop spans 13 amino acids. V gave up 7 bases and J gave up 8 bases, with 14 bases separating them. CDR3 nucleotide sequence: TGTGCCAGCACTAGGGGGGTTGGCGAAAAACTGTTTTTT. This translates into CASTRGVGEKLFF.

The chain couples TRBV12-3 or TRBV12-4 to TRBJ2-7; D tentatively reads TRBD1 or TRBD2 (5 bases each). The CDR3 runs to 13 residues. Trimming stripped 5 bases from V and 3 bases from J, with 11 bases between. The CDR3 nucleotides read TGTGCCAGCAGTAAGAGGGACCGCTACGAGCAGTACTTC. Amino acid sequence: CASSKRDRYEQYF.

V gene TRBV25-1 combines with J gene TRBJ2-4, with D possibly called TRBD1 or TRBD2 (5 bases each). The J call is in doubt because the DNA end fits TRBJ2-7 better. The CDR3 sequence is 13 residues long. Germline CDR1 and CDR2: MGHDK and SYGVNS. The CDR3 reads CASSAPGADEQYF. The DNA of the CDR3 is TGTGCCAGCAGTGCCCCCGGGGCGGACGAGCAGTACTTC.

This clonotype was seen at least ten times. This chain joins TRBV7-3 and TRBJ2-3; D is perhaps TRBD1 (5 bases). Germline loops: CDR1 SGHTA, CDR2 FQGTGA. The CDR3 has 15 amino acids. Trimming took 3 bases from V and 2 from J, leaving 12 bases between them. Here the CDR3 DNA reads TGTGCCAGCAGCTTCCTTGGTGGGGCCACAGATACGCAGTATTTT. Its translation is CASSFLGGATDTQYF.

This clonotype was seen only a few times. The V gene is TRBV7-9, the J gene TRBJ1-4; maybe TRBD1 (5 bases). The length of the CDR3 is 16 residues. V shed 5 bases and J shed 0 bases, with 13 bases lying between them. The germline V gene encodes CDR1 SEHNR and CDR2 FQNEAQ (reference sequence). The DNA for the CDR3 is TGTGCCAGCAGCCGTTACGGGGCATCAACTAATGAAAAACTGTTTTTT. Its protein is CASSRYGASTNEKLFF.

The rearrangement links TRBV5-1 to TRBJ1-2, with 11 bases lining up with TRBD1. The CDR3 extends over 15 amino acids. Germline loops: CDR1 SGHRS, CDR2 YFSETQ. V was clipped by 0 bases and J by 7 bases; unmatched bases: 5. The CDR3 region has the DNA TGCGCCAGCAGCTTGGATGGACAGGGGGCGCGTGGCTACACCTTC. It codes for CASSLDGQGARGYTF.

The table lists this clonotype with a few counts. The rearrangement links TRBV7-8 to TRBJ2-3; 7 bases map to TRBD1. Germline trimming cut 4 bases from V and 2 bases from J; bases unmatched to any gene: 12. This CDR3 contains 17 residues. CDR1 SGHVS and CDR2 FQNEAQ come from the germline V gene. The CDR3 region is CASSSPGTDAYTDTQYF. DNA of the CDR3: TGTGCCAGCAGCTCCCCCGGGACAGATGCCTACACAGATACGCAGTATTTT.

This clonotype showed up just a few times. The chain recombines TRBV6-2 or TRBV6-3 with TRBJ1-2, with 9 bases matching TRBD1. Trimming at V came to 7 bases and at J to 4 bases, leaving 7 bases not matched to a gene. Germline values: CDR1 MNHEY, CDR2 SVGEGT. The CDR3 has 14 amino acids. DNA for the CDR3: TGTGCCAGCACCGCACAGGGGGCCTCCTATGGCTACACCTTC. Its translation is CASTAQGASYGYTF.

This chain links TRBV12-3 or TRBV12-4 with TRBJ2-5; tentative D call: TRBD1 (6 bases). CDR3 length equals 20 residues. The V end lost 3 bases, the J end lost 5 bases, and 31 bases lay between the germline ends. Here the CDR3 DNA reads TGTGCCAGCAGTTTTTCTTTTTCTGCTCTGGGACAATGGGCGCGGGAGACCCAGTACTTC. Translation gives CASSFSFSALGQWARETQYF.

The chain carries TRBV13 and TRBJ2-7, with D perhaps TRBD1 (6 bases). Germline-derived CDR1 and CDR2 are PRHDT and FYEKMQ (reference sequence). V dropped 4 bases and J dropped 5 bases, with 18 bases sitting between them. The CDR3 has 15 amino acids. The CDR3 coding sequence is TGTGCCAGCAGCTCCCGGGACATAAGAGGGCACGAGCAGTACTTC. As protein: CASSSRDIRGHEQYF. The entire variable domain, with the rest obtained from reference TRBV13 and TRBJ2-7, is as follows: AAGVIQSPRHLIKEKRETATLKCYPIPRHDTVYWYQQGPGQDPQFLISFYEKMQSDKGSIPDRFSAQQFSDYHSELNMSSLELGDSALYFCASSSRDIRGHEQYFGPGTRLTVT.

The chain carries TRBV7-9 and TRBJ2-3; D is undetermined. Between the trimmed V and J ends, which lost 5 bases and 0 bases, there was a span of 15 bases. This CDR3 comprises 16 residues. CDR1 is SEHNR and CDR2 is FQNEAQ in the germline V gene (reference sequence). CDR3 protein: CASSQIATSSTDTQYF. The CDR3 DNA reads as TGTGCCAGCAGCCAGATCGCGACCTCTAGCACAGATACGCAGTATTTT.

Only a few counts were recorded for this clonotype. This chain joins TRBV20-1 and TRBJ1-5, with a possible D match to TRBD1 (6 bases). Trimming cost V 1 base and J 4 bases, with 14 bases left between them. CDR1 and CDR2 from the germline V gene are DFQATT and SNEGSKA (reference sequence). The CDR3 is 15 amino acids. The CDR3, as DNA: TGCAGTGCTAGAGGGGGGGGGCGGCAAAATCAGCCCCAGCATTTT. Translated: CSARGGGRQNQPQHF.

The chain employs TRBV7-3 and TRBJ2-3, with 8 bases lining up with TRBD1. J gave up 3 bases and V 5 bases, and 4 bases lay outside the gene matches. The CDR3 contains 14 residues. Germline V gene data show CDR1 as SGHTA and CDR2 as FQGTGA. CDR3 DNA: TGTGCCAGCAGCACAACAGGGGGGACAGATACGCAGTATTTT. This sequence encodes CASSTTGGTDTQYF.

J is TRBJ2-7 and V is TRBV6-5; TRBD1 matches at 8 bases. Trimming at V came to 0 bases and at J to 2 bases, leaving 6 bases not matched to a gene. This CDR3 has 16 residues. The V gene's germline CDR1 is MNHEY and CDR2 SVGAGI. The CDR3 spells CASSYSSTGGPYEQYF. CDR3 coding DNA: TGTGCCAGCAGTTACTCGAGTACAGGGGGACCCTACGAGCAGTACTTC.